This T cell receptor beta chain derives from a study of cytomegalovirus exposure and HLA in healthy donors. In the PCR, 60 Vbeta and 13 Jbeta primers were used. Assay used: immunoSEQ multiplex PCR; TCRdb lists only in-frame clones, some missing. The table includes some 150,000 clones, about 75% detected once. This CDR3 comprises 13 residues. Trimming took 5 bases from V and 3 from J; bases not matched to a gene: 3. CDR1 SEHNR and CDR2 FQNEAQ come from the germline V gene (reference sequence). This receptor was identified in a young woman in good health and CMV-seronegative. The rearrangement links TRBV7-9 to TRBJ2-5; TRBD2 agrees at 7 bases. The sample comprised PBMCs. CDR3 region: CASSGAGEETQYF. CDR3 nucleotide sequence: TGTGCCAGCAGCGGGGCGGGGGAAGAGACCCAGTACTTC.